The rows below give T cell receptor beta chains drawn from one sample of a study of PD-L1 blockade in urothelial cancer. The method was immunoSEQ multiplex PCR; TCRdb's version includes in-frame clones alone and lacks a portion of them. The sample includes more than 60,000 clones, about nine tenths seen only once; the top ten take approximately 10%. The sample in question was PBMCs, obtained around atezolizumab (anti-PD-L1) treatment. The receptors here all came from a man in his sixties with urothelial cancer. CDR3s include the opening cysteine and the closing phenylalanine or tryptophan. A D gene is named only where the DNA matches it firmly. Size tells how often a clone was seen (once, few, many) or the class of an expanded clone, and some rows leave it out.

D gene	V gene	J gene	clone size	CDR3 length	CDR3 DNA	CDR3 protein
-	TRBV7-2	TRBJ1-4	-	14	TGTGCCAGCAGCCGAACTATGCGGAATGAAAAACTGTTTTTT	CASSRTMRNEKLFF
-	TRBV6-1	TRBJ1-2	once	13	TGTGCCAGCAGTGAAGTGAGAGGATATGGCTACACCTTC	CASSEVRGYGYTF
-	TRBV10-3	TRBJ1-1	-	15	TGTGCCATCAGTGAGGCGTACAGGAAAAACACTGAAGCTTTCTTT	CAISEAYRKNTEAFF
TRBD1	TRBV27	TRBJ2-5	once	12	TGTGCCAGCAAGACAGGGTTAAAGACCCAGTACTTC	CASKTGLKTQYF
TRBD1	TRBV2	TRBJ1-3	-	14	TGTGCCAGGTCTCCCAGGGGGCGCGGAAACACCATATATTTT	CARSPRGRGNTIYF
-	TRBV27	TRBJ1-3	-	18	TGTGCCAGCGCTTCCCTGGGGCGACAGTTCTTCTCTGGAAACACCATATATTTT	CASASLGRQFFSGNTIYF
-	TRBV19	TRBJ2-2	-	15	TGTGCCAGTAGTGCGAGCGAGGGAGTAGGCGGGGAGCTGTTTTTT	CASSASEGVGGELFF
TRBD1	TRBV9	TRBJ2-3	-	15	TGTGCCAGCAGCGTAGAGACAGGGTTAACAGATACGCAGTATTTT	CASSVETGLTDTQYF
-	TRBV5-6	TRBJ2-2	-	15	TGTGCCAGCAGCTCGACAGCCATCAACACCGGGGAGCTGTTTTTT	CASSSTAINTGELFF
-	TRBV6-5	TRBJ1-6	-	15	TGTGCCAGCAGAAGGGAGGGACAAGATAATTCACCCCTCCACTTT	CASRREGQDNSPLHF